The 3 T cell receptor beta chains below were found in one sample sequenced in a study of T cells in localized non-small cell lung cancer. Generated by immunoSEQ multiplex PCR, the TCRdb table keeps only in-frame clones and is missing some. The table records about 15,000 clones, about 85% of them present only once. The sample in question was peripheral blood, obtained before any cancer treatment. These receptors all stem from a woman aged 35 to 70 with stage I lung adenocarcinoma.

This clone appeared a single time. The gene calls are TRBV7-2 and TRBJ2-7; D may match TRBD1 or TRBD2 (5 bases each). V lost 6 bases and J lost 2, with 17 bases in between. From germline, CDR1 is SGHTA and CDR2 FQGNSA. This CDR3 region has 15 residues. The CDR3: CASSSVGTGAYEQYF. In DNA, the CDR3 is TGTGCCAGCAGTTCAGTAGGGACGGGTGCCTACGAGCAGTACTTC. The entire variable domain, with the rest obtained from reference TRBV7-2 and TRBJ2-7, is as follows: GAGVSQSPSNKVTEKGKDVELRCDPISGHTALYWYRQSLGQGLEFLIYFQGNSAPDKSGLPSDRFSAERTGGSVSTLTIQRTQQEDSAVYLCASSSVGTGAYEQYFGPGTRLTVT.

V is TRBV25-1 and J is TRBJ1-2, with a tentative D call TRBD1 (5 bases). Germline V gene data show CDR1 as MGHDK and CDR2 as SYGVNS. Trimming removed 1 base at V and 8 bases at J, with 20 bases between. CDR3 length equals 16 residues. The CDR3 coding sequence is TGTGCCAGCAGTGAATCCCGGGGTGGAGGGGCTACCGGCTACACCTTC. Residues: CASSESRGGGATGYTF.

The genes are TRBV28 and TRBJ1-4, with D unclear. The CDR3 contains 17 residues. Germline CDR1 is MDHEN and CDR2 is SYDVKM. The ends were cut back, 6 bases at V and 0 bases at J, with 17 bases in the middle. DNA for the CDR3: TGTGCCAGCAGCCTATATGGGCCCGGGGCAACTAATGAAAAACTGTTTTTT. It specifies CASSLYGPGATNEKLFF.